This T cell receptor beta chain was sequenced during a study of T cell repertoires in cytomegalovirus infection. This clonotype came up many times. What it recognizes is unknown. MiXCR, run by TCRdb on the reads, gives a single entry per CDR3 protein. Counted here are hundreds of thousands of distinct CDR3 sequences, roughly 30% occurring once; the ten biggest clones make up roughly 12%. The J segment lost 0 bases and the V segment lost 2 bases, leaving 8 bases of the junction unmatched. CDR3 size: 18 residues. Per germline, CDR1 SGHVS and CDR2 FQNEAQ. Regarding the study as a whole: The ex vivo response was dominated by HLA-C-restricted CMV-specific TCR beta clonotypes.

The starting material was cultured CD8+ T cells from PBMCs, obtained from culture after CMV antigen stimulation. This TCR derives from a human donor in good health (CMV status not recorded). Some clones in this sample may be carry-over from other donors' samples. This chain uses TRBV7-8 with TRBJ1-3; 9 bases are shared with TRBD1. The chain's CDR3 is CASSLWDRDLSSGNTIYF. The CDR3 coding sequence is TGTGCCAGCAGCTTATGGGACAGGGACCTAAGCTCTGGAAACACCATATATTTT.